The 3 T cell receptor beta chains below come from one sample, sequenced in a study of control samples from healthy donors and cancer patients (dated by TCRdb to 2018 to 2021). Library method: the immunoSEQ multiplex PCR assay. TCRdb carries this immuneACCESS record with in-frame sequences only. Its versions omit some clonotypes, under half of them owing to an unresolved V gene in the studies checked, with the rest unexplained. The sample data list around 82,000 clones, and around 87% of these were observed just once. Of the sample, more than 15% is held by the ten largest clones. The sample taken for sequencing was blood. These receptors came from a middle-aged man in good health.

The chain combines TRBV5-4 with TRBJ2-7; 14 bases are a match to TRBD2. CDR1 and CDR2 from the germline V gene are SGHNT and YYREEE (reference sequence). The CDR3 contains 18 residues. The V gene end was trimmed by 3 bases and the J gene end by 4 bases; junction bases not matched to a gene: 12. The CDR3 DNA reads TGTGCCAGCAGCTCGGGGACTAGCGGGGGTATCCTAGCTTACGAGCAGTACGTC. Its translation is CASSSGTSGGILAYEQYV.

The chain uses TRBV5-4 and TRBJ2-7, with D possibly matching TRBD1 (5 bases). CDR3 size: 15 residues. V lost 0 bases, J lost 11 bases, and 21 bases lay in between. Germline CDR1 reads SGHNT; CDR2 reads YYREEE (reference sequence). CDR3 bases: TGTGCCAGCAGCTTGGGGGCAGGGCTCCTAGGGGAAGAGTACTTC. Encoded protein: CASSLGAGLLGEEYF.

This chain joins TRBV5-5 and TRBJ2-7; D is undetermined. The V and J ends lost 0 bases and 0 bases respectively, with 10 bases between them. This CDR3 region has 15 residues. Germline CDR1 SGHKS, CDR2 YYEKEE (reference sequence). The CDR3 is CASSLGMGGSYEQYF. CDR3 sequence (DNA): TGTGCCAGCAGCTTGGGTATGGGCGGCTCCTACGAGCAGTACTTC.